This T cell receptor (beta chain) was observed in a study of early T cells in non-severe SARS-CoV-2 infection (dated by TCRdb to the early 2020s). About the full investigation: Because TCR sequencing relied on bulk RNA taken from unsorted whole blood, pairing of alpha and beta chains was not possible.

The library was generated by 5' RACE. Instrument on record: NextSeq 500. The TCR library protocol attached unique molecular identifiers to individual cDNA molecules to correct for sequencing error and PCR bias. Both TCR alpha and beta chains were sequenced, and tight co-correlation was observed between alpha and beta sequence abundances in each sample. As for how the authors treated the data: Decombinator V4 was used to annotate TCR sequences for V gene, J gene and CDR3. TCRs were defined as expanded if a significant change between any two time points was detected under a Poisson model with p below 0.0001. TCR abundances were normalised to the total number of TCRs sequenced per sample and expressed as counts per million. VDJdb, accessed 1 November 2021, was searched for CMV, EBV and SARS-CoV-2 annotated TCRs, with TCRs annotated for multiple antigens excluded. TCRdb reanalyzed the raw reads on its own, using fastp at Q25 for trimming and MiXCR for clone calling, and kept in-frame beta chains. CDR3 protein duplicates are merged, each entry listing the most common genes and DNA. The V and J calls were not made by the authors but by TCRdb's processing. Within this sample are fewer than 100,000 distinct CDR3 sequences, with about 11% of them counted one time only. The top ten clonotypes cover around 4.7% of the sample.

With respect to this clonotype: Its antigen specificity is not known. No much larger clone exists at a distance of one base, and base qualities are not known.

Findings and caveats that apply to the study as a whole: VDJdb matching was skewed toward anti-spike CD8 responses, so virus-specific expansions were likely underestimated and private and CD4 specificities were missed.

The study was a case-control design nested within a healthcare worker cohort in London, UK, with weekly nasopharyngeal swab PCR tests and blood sampling. Healthcare workers were enrolled in the week of the UK lockdown, from 23 to 31 March 2020, and were followed every week for up to roughly 15 weeks. The origin of this receptor is an adult who was a healthcare worker with PCR-confirmed SARS-CoV-2 infection or an uninfected control (not recorded which). Sequencing was performed on whole blood.

The CDR3 protein is CASSSLGYTF. The nucleotide sequence reads TGTGCCAGCAGTTCCCTAGGCTACACCTTC. This sequence uses TRBV6-4 and TRBJ1-2; the D gene assignment is ambiguous. Inclusive of the bounding cysteine and phenylalanine, the CDR3 is 10 residues long. Just the 30-base CDR3 DNA is kept, in frame starting at base 1. CDR1 and CDR2, looked up from the germline V gene, are MRHNA and SNTAGT. V is shortened by 5 bases, J by 8 bases, and the region joining them spans 6 bases.